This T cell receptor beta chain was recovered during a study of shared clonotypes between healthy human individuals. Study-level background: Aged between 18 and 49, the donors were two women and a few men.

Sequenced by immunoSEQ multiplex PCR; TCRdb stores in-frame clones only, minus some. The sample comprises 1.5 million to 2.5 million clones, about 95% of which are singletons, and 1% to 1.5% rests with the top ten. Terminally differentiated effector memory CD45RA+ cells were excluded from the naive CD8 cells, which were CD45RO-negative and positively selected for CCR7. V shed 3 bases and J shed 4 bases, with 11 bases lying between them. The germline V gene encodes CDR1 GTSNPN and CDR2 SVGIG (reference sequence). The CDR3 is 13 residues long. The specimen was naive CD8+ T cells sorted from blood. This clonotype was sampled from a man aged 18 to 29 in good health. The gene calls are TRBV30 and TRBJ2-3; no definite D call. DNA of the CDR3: TGTGCCTGGAGAGACGTTGTTCCAGATACGCAGTATTTT. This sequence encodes CAWRDVVPDTQYF.